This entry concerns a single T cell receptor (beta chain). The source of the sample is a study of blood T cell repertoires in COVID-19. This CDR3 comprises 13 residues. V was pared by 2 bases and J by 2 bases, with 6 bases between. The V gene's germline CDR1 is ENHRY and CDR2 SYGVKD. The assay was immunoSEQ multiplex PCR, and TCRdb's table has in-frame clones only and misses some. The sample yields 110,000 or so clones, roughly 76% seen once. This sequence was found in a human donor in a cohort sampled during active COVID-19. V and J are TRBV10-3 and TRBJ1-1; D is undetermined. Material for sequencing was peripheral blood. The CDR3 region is CAISERSNTEAFF. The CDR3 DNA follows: TGTGCCATCAGTGAGCGAAGCAACACTGAAGCTTTCTTT.